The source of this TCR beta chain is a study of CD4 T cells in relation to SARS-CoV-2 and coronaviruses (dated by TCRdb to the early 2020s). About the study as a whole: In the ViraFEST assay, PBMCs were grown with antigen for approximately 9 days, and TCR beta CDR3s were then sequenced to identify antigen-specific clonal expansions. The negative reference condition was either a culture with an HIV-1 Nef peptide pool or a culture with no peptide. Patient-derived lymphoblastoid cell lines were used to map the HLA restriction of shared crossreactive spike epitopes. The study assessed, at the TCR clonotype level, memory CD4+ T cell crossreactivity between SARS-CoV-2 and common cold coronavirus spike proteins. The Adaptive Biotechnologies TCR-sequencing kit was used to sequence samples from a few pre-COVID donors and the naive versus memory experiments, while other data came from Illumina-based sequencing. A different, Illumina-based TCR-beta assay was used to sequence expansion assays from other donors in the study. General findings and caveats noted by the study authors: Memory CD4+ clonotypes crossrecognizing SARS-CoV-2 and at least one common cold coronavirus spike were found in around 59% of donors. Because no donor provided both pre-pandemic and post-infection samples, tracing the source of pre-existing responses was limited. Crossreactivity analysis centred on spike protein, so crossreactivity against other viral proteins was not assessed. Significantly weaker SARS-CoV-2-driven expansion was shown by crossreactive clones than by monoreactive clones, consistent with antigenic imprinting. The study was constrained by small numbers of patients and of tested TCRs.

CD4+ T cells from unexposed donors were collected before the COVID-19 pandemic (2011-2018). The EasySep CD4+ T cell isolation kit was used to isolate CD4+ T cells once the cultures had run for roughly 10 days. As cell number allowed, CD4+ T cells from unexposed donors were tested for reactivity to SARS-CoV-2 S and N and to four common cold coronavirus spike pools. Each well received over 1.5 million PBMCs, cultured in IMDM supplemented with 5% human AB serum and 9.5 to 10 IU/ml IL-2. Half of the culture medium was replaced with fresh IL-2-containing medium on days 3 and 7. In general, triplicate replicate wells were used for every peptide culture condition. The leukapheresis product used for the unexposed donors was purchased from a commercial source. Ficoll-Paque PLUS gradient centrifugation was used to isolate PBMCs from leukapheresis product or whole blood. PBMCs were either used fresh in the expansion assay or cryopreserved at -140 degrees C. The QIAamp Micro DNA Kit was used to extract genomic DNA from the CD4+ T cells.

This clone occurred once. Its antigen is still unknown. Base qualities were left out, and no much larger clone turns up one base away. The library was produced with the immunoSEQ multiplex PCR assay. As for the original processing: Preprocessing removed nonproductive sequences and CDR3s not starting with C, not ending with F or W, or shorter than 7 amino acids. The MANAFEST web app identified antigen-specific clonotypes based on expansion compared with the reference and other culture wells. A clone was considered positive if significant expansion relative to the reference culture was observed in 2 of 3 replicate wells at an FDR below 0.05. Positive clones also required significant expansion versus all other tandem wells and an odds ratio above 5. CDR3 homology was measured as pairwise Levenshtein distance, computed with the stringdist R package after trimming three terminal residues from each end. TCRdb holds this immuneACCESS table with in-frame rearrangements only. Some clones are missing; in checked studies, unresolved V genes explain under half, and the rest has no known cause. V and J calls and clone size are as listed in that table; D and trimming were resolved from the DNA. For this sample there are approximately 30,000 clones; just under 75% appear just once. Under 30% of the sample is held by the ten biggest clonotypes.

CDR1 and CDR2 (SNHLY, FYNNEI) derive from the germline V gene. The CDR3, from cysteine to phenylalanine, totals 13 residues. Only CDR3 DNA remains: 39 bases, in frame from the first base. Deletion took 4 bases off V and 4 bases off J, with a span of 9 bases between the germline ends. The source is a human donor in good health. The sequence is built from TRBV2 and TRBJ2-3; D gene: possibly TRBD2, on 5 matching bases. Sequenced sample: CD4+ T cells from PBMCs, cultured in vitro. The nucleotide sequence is TGTGCCAGCAGTGGCCCTAGCTCAGATACGCAGTATTTT. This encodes CASSGPSSDTQYF.